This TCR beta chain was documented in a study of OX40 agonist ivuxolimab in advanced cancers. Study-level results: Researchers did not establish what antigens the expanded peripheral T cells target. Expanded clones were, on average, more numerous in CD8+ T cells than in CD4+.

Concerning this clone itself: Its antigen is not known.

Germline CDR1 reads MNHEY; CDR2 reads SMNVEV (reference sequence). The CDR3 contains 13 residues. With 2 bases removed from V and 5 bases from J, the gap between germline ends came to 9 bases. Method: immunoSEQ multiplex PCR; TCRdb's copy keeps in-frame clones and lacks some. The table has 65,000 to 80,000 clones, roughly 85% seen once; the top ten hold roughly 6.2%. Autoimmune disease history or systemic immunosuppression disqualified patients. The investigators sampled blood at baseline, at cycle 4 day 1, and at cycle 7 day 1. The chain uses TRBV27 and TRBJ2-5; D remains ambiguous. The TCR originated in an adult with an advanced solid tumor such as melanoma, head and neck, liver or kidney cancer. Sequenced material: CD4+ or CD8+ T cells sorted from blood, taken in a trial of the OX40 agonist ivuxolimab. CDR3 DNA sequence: TGTGCCAGCAGTTTACGGAGCGAGGAGACCCAGTACTTC. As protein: CASSLRSEETQYF.